One sample yielded the 14 T cell receptor beta chains listed below, sequenced in a study of vaccination and CD4 T cells after COVID-19. Oncomine TCR Beta short-read sequencing was applied to DNA from cultured CD4+ T cells. One entry per CDR3 protein, called by TCRdb with MiXCR from the PCR reads. Of under 4,500 distinct CDR3 sequences listed, 45% are singletons. No cognate antigen is known for these TCRs. Stated treatment: roughly 10-day PBMC culture with coronavirus spike peptide pools or control peptides (ViraFEST assay). Sequencing used CD4+ T cells from blood, cultured in vitro. The source of these receptors is a human donor who had recovered from COVID-19.

This chain links TRBV7-6 with TRBJ1-2; possibly TRBD1 for D (6 bases). Trimming took off 1 base at V and 11 bases at J, with 14 bases between the two ends. This CDR3 comprises 13 residues. Per germline, CDR1 SGHVS and CDR2 FNYEAQ. CDR3 nucleotides: TGTGCCAGCAGCTTAGACCAGGGGCGGCAGTACACCTTC. It yields the protein CASSLDQGRQYTF.

V usage is TRBV5-6 and J usage is TRBJ2-1, with a weak D call TRBD2 (5 bases). Germline CDR1 and CDR2: SGHDT and YYEEEE. Trimming removed 2 bases at V and 15 bases at J, with 24 bases between. The CDR3 length is 15 residues. Here the CDR3 DNA reads TGTGCCAGCAGCTTTCCCTCCGTGAGCGGTGGGGAATGGTTCTTC. Protein: CASSFPSVSGGEWFF.

This clonotype counts as medium-sized. This chain connects TRBV30 to TRBJ2-7; no definite D call. This CDR3 has 12 amino acids. Germline-derived CDR1 and CDR2 are GTSNPN and SVGIG (reference sequence). The CDR3 DNA is TGTGCATCCCAATCGGGCGGCTACGAGCAGTACTTC. Its translation: CASQSGGYEQYF.

The chain employs TRBV11-3 and TRBJ2-3, with 13 bases fitting TRBD2. The length of the CDR3 is 15 residues. Germline values: CDR1 SGHNT, CDR2 YENEEA. The V and J ends lost 7 bases and 3 bases, in that order; junction bases with no gene match: 4. The CDR3 DNA sequence: TGTGCCAGCACTCGACTAGCGGGAGGAACAGATACGCAGTATTTT. Amino acid sequence: CASTRLAGGTDTQYF.

The chain carries TRBV19 and TRBJ2-3; no definite D call. Per germline, CDR1 LNHDA and CDR2 SQIVND (reference sequence). The CDR3 consists of 15 residues. The V and J ends lost 0 bases and 3 bases respectively, with 10 bases between them. The CDR3 DNA reads as TGTGCCAGTAGTATAGATCTGCGTGTTACAGATACGCAGTATTTT. Residues: CASSIDLRVTDTQYF.

This chain joins TRBV20-1 and TRBJ2-5; TRBD2 agrees at 7 bases. Germline assignment: CDR1 DFQATT and CDR2 SNEGSKA (reference sequence). The V and J ends lost 5 bases and 0 bases, in that order; junction bases with no gene match: 6. The CDR3 has 14 amino acids. Here the CDR3 reads CSAVAGDYQETQYF. Written as DNA, the CDR3 is TGCAGTGCTGTTGCGGGAGATTACCAAGAGACCCAGTACTTC.

The V and J genes are TRBV6-1 and TRBJ2-3, with D uncertain. The CDR3 sequence is 14 residues long. Trimming removed 11 bases at V and 4 bases at J, with 19 bases between. Germline V gives CDR1 MNHNS, CDR2 SASEGT. CDR3 protein: CAGPRPSLSDTQYF. CDR3 bases: TGTGCCGGCCCTAGGCCCAGCCTGTCAGATACGCAGTATTTT.

The gene calls are TRBV7-9 and TRBJ1-3; D not resolved. The germline V gene has CDR1 SEHNR and CDR2 FQNEAQ (reference sequence). This CDR3 is built from 15 residues. V was pared by 5 bases and J by 4 bases, with 15 bases between. This chain's CDR3 is CASSLVVAVGNTIYF. CDR3 sequence (DNA): TGTGCCAGCAGCCTGGTGGTGGCAGTAGGAAACACCATATATTTT.

This clonotype is termed medium-sized. V and J are TRBV6-5 and TRBJ2-7, with D uncertain. The CDR3 runs 11 residues. With 4 bases removed from V and 9 bases from J, the gap between germline ends came to 10 bases. Germline lookup yields CDR1 MNHEY and CDR2 SVGAGI. DNA for the CDR3: TGTGCCAGCAGTTTGCTCCAGGTGCAGTACTTC. Translated, it gives CASSLLQVQYF.

The V gene is TRBV6-1, the J gene TRBJ1-2; 7 bases align to TRBD1. Germline CDR1 is MNHNS and CDR2 is SASEGT. The CDR3 totals 13 residues. V shed 6 bases, J shed 4 bases, and the junction held 5 bases outside the gene matches. CDR3 sequence: CASRATGIYGYTF. The CDR3 nucleotides read TGTGCCAGCAGGGCGACAGGGATCTATGGCTACACCTTC.

The rearrangement links TRBV20-1 to TRBJ1-4; TRBD1 aligns across 7 bases. The germline V gene encodes CDR1 DFQATT and CDR2 SNEGSKA (reference sequence). After removal of 1 base from V and 8 bases from J, the junction contained 7 bases not matched to a gene. The CDR3 runs 14 residues. The chain's CDR3 is CSARGGGAGEKLFF. The CDR3 DNA reads TGCAGTGCTAGAGGAGGGGGCGCGGGCGAAAAACTGTTTTTT.

This clonotype has a handful of counts. The chain is built from TRBV4-3 and TRBJ1-6, with TRBD1 identical over 7 bases. With V trimmed by 4 bases and J by 7 bases, 10 bases remained unmatched. The CDR3 is 16 residues long. CDR1 is LGHNA, CDR2 YSLEER, per germline. CDR3 coding DNA: TGCGCCAGCAGCCTGGACAGGCTTGTTGCAAATTCACCCCTCCACTTT. Amino acid sequence: CASSLDRLVANSPLHF.

This clonotype was counted a few times. The chain joins TRBV6-1 to TRBJ2-3; maybe TRBD2 (6 bases). Trimming removed 6 bases at V and 1 base at J, with 14 bases between. The length of the CDR3 is 15 residues. Germline V lookup: CDR1 MNHNS, CDR2 SASEGT. The CDR3 DNA is TGTGCCAGCAGACATAGACTAGATCGCACAGATACGCAGTATTTT. It specifies CASRHRLDRTDTQYF.

The chain is built from TRBV6-1 and TRBJ1-2; 8 nucleotides agree with TRBD1. The germline CDR1 and CDR2 sequences are MNHNS and SASEGT. V shed 6 bases, J shed 1 base, and the junction held 7 bases outside the gene matches. This CDR3 is built from 15 residues. CDR3 amino acids: CASSPRTGRNYGYTF. The CDR3 nucleotides read TGTGCCAGCAGCCCAAGGACAGGGCGTAACTATGGCTACACCTTC.